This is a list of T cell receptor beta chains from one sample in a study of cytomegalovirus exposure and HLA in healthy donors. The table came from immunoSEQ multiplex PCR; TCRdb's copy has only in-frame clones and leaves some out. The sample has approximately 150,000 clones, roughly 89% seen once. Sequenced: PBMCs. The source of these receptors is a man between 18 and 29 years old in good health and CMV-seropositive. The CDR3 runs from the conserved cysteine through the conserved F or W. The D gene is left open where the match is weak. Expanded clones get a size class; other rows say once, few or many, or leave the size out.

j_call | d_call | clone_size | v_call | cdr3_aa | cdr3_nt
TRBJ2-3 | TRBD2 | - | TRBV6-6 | CASSSLAVGTDTQYF | TGTGCCAGCAGCTCCCTAGCGGTGGGCACAGATACGCAGTATTTT
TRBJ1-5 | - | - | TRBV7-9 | CASSQGPLAGPNQPQHF | TGTGCCAGCAGCCAAGGCCCCCTGGCAGGGCCTAATCAGCCCCAGCATTTT
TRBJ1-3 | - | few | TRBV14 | CASSQGQSSGNTIYF | TGTGCCAGCAGCCAAGGACAGAGCTCTGGAAACACCATATATTTT
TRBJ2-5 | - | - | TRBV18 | CASSLGRGETQYF | TGTGCCAGCTCACTCGGACGGGGAGAGACCCAGTACTTC
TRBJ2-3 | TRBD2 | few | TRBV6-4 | CASSDSVGGGTDTQYF | TGTGCCAGCAGTGACTCAGTCGGCGGGGGGACAGATACGCAGTATTTT
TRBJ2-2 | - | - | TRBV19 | CASGVRRDRPNTGELFF | TGTGCCAGTGGGGTTAGGCGGGATAGACCCAACACCGGGGAGCTGTTTTTT
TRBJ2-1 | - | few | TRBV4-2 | CASSQDRTEYNEQFF | TGTGCCAGCAGCCAAGATAGGACAGAATACAATGAGCAGTTCTTC
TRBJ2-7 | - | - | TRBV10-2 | CASSESELSTYEQYF | TGCGCCAGCAGTGAGTCGGAGCTCTCGACCTACGAGCAGTACTTC
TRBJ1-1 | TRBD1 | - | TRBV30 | CAWSKTGKNTEAFF | TGTGCCTGGAGTAAGACAGGGAAAAACACTGAAGCTTTCTTT
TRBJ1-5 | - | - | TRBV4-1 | CASSQDFTVPNQPQHF | TGCGCCAGCAGCCAAGATTTCACAGTTCCCAATCAGCCCCAGCATTTT
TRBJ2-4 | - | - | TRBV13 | CASSLDPGAKNIQYF | TGTGCCAGCAGCTTAGACCCAGGTGCCAAAAACATTCAGTACTTC
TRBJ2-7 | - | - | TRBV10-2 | CASMQWIIGGLYEQYF | TGCGCCAGCATGCAGTGGATCATCGGGGGGCTCTACGAGCAGTACTTC
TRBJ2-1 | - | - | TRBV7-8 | CASLDGGQFREQFF | TGTGCCAGCCTTGACGGGGGGCAGTTCCGTGAGCAGTTCTTC
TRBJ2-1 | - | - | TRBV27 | CASSLGAGEQFF | TGTGCCAGCAGTTTAGGAGCGGGTGAGCAGTTCTTC
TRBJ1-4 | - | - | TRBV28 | CASRRETEGEKLFF | TGTGCCAGCAGACGGGAGACAGAGGGTGAAAAACTGTTTTTT
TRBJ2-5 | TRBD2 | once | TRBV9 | CASSVANGGAPGETQYF | TGTGCCAGCAGCGTAGCTAACGGGGGGGCCCCGGGTGAGACCCAGTACTTC
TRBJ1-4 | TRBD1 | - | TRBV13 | CASKGTANEKLFF | TGTGCCAGCAAGGGGACAGCGAATGAAAAACTGTTTTTT
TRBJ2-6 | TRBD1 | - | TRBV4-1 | CASSQLTGGFKSGANVLTF | TGCGCCAGCAGCCAACTCACAGGGGGCTTCAAGTCGGGGGCCAACGTCCTGACTTTC
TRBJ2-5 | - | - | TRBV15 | CATTRSGGLGQETQYF | TGTGCCACCACCAGGTCCGGGGGGCTGGGCCAAGAGACCCAGTACTTC
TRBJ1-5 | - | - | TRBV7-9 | CASSRDNQPQHF | TGTGCCAGCTCGAGGGACAATCAGCCCCAGCATTTT
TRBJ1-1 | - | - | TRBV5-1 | CASSLVVRGGETEAFF | TGCGCCAGCAGCTTGGTCGTCAGGGGAGGGGAAACTGAAGCTTTCTTT
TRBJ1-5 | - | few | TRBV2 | CASIRAGNQPQHF | TGTGCCAGCATCAGGGCAGGCAATCAGCCCCAGCATTTT
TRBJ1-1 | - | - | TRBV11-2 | CASTITVQGNTEAFF | TGTGCCAGCACCATCACGGTACAGGGGAACACTGAAGCTTTCTTT
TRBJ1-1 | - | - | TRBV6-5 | CASRGGFGTEAFF | TGTGCCAGCAGAGGCGGCTTCGGCACTGAAGCTTTCTTT
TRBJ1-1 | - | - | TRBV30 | CAWSKGEGTEAFF | TGTGCCTGGAGTAAGGGGGAGGGCACTGAAGCTTTCTTT
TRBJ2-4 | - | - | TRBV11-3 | CASSYSSGANIQYF | TGTGCCAGCAGCTACTCGTCGGGTGCGAACATTCAGTACTTC
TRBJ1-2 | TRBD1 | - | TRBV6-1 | CASRAGGQDYGYTF | TGTGCCAGCAGAGCAGGGGGCCAGGACTATGGCTACACCTTC
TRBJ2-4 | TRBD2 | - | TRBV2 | CASRAGLAGVNGAKNIQYF | TGTGCCAGCAGGGCTGGACTAGCGGGAGTTAACGGAGCCAAAAACATTCAGTACTTC
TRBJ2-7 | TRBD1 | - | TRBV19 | CASSFSTGGISYEQYF | TGTGCCAGTAGTTTCTCGACAGGGGGGATCTCCTACGAGCAGTACTTC
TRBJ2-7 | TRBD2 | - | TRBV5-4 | CASSRGTSGMMTSYEQYF | TGTGCCAGCAGCCGGGGGACTAGCGGGATGATGACCTCCTACGAGCAGTACTTC
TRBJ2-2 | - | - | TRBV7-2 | CATHELGGANTGELFF | TGTGCCACCCATGAATTAGGGGGGGCGAACACCGGGGAGCTGTTTTTT
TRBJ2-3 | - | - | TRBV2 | CASMSGSSQYF | TGTGCCAGTATGAGCGGGTCCTCGCAGTATTTT
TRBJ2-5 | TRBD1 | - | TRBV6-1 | CASQSGTGEETQYF | TGTGCCAGCCAATCCGGGACAGGGGAAGAGACCCAGTACTTC
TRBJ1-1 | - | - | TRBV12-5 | CASGLVSGTLNTEAFF | TGTGCTAGTGGTTTGGTTTCCGGGACACTGAACACTGAAGCTTTCTTT
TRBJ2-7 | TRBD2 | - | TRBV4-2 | CASSQSGGLHEQYF | TGTGCCAGCAGCCAGTCGGGGGGGCTCCACGAGCAGTACTTC
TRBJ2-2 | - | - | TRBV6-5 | CASTQAGELFF | TGTGCCAGCACTCAGGCCGGGGAGCTGTTTTTT
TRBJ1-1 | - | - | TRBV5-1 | CASHLGGVNTEAFF | TGCGCCAGCCACCTAGGGGGGGTGAACACTGAAGCTTTCTTT
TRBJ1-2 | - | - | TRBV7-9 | CASSLAGAQGYTF | TGTGCCAGCAGCTTAGCAGGGGCGCAGGGCTACACCTTC